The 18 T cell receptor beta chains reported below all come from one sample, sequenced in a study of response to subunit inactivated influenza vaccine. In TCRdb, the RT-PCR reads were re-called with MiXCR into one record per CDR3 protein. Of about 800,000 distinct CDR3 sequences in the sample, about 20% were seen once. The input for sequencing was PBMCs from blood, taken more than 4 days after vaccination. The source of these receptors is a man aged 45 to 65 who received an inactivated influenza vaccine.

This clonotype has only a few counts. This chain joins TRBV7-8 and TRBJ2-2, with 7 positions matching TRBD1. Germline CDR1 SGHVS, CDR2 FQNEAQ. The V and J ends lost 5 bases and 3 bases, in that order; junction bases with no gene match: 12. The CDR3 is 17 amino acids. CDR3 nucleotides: TGTGCCAGCAGCGCTATCGGTGGGACAGTTGACACCGGGGAGCTGTTTTTT. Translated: CASSAIGGTVDTGELFF.

The CDR3 region is CASGWDSTDTQYF. In DNA, the CDR3 is TGTGCCAGCGGGTGGGACAGCACAGATACGCAGTATTTT. The rearrangement links TRBV12-3 or TRBV12-4 to TRBJ2-3; D possibly matches TRBD1 or TRBD2 (5 bases each). V was clipped by 8 bases and J by 0 bases, with 9 bases between them. The CDR3 consists of 13 residues.

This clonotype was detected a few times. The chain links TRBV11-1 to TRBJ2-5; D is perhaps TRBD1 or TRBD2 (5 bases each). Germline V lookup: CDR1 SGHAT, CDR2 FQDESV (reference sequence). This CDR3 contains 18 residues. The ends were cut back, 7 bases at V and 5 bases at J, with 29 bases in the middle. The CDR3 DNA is TGTGCCAGCAACCCAAGGCCCGGGACGGAAATCCTGGTCGAGACCCAGTACTTC. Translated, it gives CASNPRPGTEILVETQYF.

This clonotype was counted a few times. CDR3 loop: CSVDSGRSETQYF. CDR3 bases: TGCAGCGTTGATTCAGGGCGGTCGGAGACCCAGTACTTC. This chain connects TRBV29-1 to TRBJ2-5; a possible D gene is TRBD1 (5 bases). Per the germline V gene, CDR1 is SQVTM and CDR2 is ANQGSEA. V was pared by 3 bases and J by 5 bases, with 13 bases between. The CDR3 is 13 amino acids.

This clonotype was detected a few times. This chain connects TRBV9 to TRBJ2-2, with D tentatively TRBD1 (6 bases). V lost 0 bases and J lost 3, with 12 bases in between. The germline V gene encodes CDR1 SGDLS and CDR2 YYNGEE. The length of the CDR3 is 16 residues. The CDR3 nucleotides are TGTGCCAGCAGCGTAGTAGCCCCAGGGGACACCGGGGAGCTGTTTTTT. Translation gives CASSVVAPGDTGELFF. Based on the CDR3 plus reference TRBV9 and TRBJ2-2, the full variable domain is DSGVTQTPKHLITATGQRVTLRCSPRSGDLSVYWYQQSLDQGLQFLIQYYNGEERAKGNILERFSAQQFPDLHSELNLSSLELGDSALYFCASSVVAPGDTGELFFGEGSRLTVL.

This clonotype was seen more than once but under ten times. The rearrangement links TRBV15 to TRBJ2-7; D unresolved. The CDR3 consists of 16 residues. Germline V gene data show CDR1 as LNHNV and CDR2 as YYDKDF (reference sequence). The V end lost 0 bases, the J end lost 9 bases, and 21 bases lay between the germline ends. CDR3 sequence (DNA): TGTGCCACCAGCAGAGAAGGAGCTTCCCACAATCTTGGGCAGTACTTC. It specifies CATSREGASHNLGQYF.

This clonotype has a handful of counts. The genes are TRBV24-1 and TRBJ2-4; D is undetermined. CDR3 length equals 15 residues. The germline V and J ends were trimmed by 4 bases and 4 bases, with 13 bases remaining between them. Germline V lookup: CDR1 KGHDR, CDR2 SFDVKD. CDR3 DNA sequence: TGTGCCACCAGTGACCCGGACGGTGAGAAAAACATTCAGTACTTC. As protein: CATSDPDGEKNIQYF.

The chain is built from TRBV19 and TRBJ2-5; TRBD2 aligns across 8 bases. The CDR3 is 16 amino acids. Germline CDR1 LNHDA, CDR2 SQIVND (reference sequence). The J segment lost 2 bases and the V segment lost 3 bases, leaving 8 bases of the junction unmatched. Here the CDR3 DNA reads TGTGCCAGTAGTATGCGGGAGGAAGGGTTACAAGAGACCCAGTACTTC. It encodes CASSMREEGLQETQYF. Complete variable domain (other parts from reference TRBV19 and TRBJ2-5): DGGITQSPKYLFRKEGQNVTLSCEQNLNHDAMYWYRQDPGQGLRLIYYSQIVNDFQKGDIAEGYSVSREKKESFPLTVTSAQKNPTAFYLCASSMREEGLQETQYFGPGTRLLVL.

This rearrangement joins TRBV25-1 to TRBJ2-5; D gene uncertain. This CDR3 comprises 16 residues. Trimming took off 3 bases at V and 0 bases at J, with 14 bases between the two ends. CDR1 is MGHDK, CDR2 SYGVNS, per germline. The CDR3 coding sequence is TGTGCCAGCAGTGATATTCTAGGGAAGTACCAAGAGACCCAGTACTTC. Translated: CASSDILGKYQETQYF.

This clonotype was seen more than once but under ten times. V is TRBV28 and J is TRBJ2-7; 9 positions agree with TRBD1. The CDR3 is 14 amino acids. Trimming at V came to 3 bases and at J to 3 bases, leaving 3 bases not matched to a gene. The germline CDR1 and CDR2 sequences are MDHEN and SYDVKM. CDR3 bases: TGTGCCAGCAGTTTTGAGACAGGGGGCTACGAGCAGTACTTC. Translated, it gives CASSFETGGYEQYF.

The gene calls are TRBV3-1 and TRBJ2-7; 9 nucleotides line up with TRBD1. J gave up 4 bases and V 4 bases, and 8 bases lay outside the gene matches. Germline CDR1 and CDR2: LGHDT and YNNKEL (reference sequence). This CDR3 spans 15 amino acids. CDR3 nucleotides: TGTGCCAGCAGCCGGGCGGGACAGGGAAGGTACGAGCAGTACTTC. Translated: CASSRAGQGRYEQYF.

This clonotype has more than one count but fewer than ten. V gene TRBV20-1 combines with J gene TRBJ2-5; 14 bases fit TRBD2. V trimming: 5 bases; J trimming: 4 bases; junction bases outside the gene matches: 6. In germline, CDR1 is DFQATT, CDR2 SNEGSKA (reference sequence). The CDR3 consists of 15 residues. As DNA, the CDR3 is TGCAGTGCTTGGACTAGCGGGAGGAGTAGAGAGACCCAGTACTTC. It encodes CSAWTSGRSRETQYF.

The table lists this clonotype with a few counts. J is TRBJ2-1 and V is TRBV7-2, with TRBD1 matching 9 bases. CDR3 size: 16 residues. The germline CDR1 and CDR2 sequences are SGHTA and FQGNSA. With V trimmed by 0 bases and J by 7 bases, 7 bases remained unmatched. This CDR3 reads CASSLAPGQGINEQFF. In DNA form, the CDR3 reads TGTGCCAGCAGCTTAGCGCCAGGACAGGGGATAAATGAGCAGTTCTTC.

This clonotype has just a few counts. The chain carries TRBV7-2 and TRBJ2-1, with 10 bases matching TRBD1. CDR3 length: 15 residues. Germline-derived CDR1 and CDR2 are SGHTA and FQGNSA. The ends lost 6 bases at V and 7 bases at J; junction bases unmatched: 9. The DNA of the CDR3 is TGTGCCAGCAGATCGGGACAGGGGAATAAGAATGAGCAGTTCTTC. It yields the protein CASRSGQGNKNEQFF.

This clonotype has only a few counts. The CDR3 coding sequence is TGTGCCAGCAGCTTAGCGGTCCCAGCGGGAGTTAGGCATGAGCAGTTCTTC. Amino acids: CASSLAVPAGVRHEQFF. The J gene is TRBJ2-1, the V gene TRBV7-2, with 8 bases fitting TRBD2. The length of the CDR3 is 17 residues. V lost 0 bases, J lost 8 bases, and 12 bases stayed unmatched. Germline V gene lookup returns CDR1 SGHTA and CDR2 FQGNSA.

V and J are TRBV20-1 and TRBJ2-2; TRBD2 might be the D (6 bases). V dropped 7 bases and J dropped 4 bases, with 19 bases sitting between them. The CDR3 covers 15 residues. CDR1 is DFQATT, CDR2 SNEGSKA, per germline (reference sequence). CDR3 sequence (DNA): TGCAGTGTCCCTTCCCTTAGCGGCGGCACCGGGGAGCTGTTTTTT. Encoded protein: CSVPSLSGGTGELFF.

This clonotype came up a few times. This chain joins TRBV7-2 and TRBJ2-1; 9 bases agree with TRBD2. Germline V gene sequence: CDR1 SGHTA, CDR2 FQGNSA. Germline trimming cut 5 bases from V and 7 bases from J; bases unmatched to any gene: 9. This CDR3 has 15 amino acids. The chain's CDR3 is CASSRWAGGPNEQFF. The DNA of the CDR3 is TGTGCCAGCAGCCGGTGGGCGGGAGGGCCAAATGAGCAGTTCTTC.

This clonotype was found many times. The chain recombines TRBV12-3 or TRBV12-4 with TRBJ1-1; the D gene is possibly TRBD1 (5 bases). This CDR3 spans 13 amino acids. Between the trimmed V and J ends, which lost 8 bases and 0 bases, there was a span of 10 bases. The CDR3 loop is CASGGAMNTEAFF. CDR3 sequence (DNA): TGTGCCAGCGGAGGGGCCATGAACACTGAAGCTTTCTTT.